Each of the 29 T cell receptor beta chains below was sequenced from the same sample in a study of cytomegalovirus exposure and HLA in healthy donors (dated by TCRdb to about 2017). Library prep was done by the immunoSEQ multiplex PCR assay. The multiplex PCR relied on a mix of 60 forward primers for TCR Vbeta segments and 13 reverse primers for TCR Jbeta segments. Entries here come from immuneACCESS through TCRdb and include only in-frame sequences with V and J called. Some clones fail to appear in such tables; in the studies checked, an unresolved V gene covers under half of the shortfall, and the cause of the remainder is unknown. This sample lists some 140,000 clones; over 75% were detected once. Of the sample, around 4.8% falls within the top ten clones. Sequencing was performed on PBMCs. Receptors originate from a man aged 25 to 40 in good health.

A few counts support this clone. The chain couples TRBV19 to TRBJ2-2; 7 bases agree with TRBD1. After removal of 4 bases from V and 3 bases from J, the junction contained 5 bases not matched to a gene. The CDR3 is made up of 15 amino acids. The germline V gene encodes CDR1 LNHDA and CDR2 SQIVND (reference sequence). The CDR3 nucleotides read TGTGCCAGTAGTAGAGGGACAGTTTACACCGGGGAGCTGTTTTTT. Encoded protein: CASSRGTVYTGELFF.

V usage is TRBV2 and J usage is TRBJ2-5, with D maybe TRBD1 (6 bases). The CDR3 is made up of 14 amino acids. V was shortened by 9 bases and J by 5 bases, with 19 bases between the two germline ends. The V gene's germline CDR1 is SNHLY and CDR2 FYNNEI. The DNA of the CDR3 is TGTGCCAGAACCCTGGACAGAAATGGGGAGACCCAGTACTTC. Translated, it gives CARTLDRNGETQYF.

V and J are TRBV5-1 and TRBJ2-4, with D possibly TRBD2 on 5 matching bases. V lost 4 bases, J lost 5 bases, and 16 bases lay in between. The CDR3 runs to 15 residues. Germline V gene data show CDR1 as SGHRS and CDR2 as YFSETQ. In DNA form, the CDR3 reads TGCGCCAGCAGCATTGGGAGTAGGGTTGAAAACATTCAGTACTTC. The encoded protein is CASSIGSRVENIQYF.

V is TRBV6-5 and J is TRBJ1-3; D gene ambiguous. Looked up from germline, CDR1 is MNHEY and CDR2 is SVGAGI. The CDR3 length is 13 residues. V was shortened by 3 bases and J by 1 base, with 4 bases between the two germline ends. In DNA form, the CDR3 reads TGTGCCAGCAGTTATCTGTCTGGAAACACCATATATTTT. It is translated as CASSYLSGNTIYF.

V gene TRBV27 combines with J gene TRBJ2-5, with D maybe TRBD2 (5 bases). CDR3 length: 14 amino acids. The V gene lost 5 bases and the J gene lost 3 bases, with 13 bases spanning the gap. CDR1 and CDR2 from the germline V gene are MNHEY and SMNVEV (reference sequence). DNA for the CDR3: TGTGCCAGCAGTCCCTACGGGCGGGAAGAGACCCAGTACTTC. Its translation is CASSPYGREETQYF.

The rearrangement joins TRBV18 to TRBJ2-3; the D gene is possibly TRBD2 (5 bases). CDR1 is KGHSH and CDR2 is LQKENI in the germline V gene. This CDR3 is built from 16 residues. The V end was cut by 6 bases, the J end by 1 base, with 17 bases between. In nucleotides, the CDR3 is TGTGCCAGCTCGCCGACCTTCGCCGGGGGCACAGATACGCAGTATTTT. It translates to CASSPTFAGGTDTQYF.

This clone was recorded a few times. The chain combines TRBV19 with TRBJ2-2, with D possibly TRBD2 on 5 matching bases. Germline assignment: CDR1 LNHDA and CDR2 SQIVND (reference sequence). CDR3 length: 12 amino acids. Trimming left V 5 bases short and J 5 bases short, with 6 bases between. The CDR3 nucleotides are TGTGCCAGTAGTCGGAGGACCGGGGAGCTGTTTTTT. It is translated as CASSRRTGELFF.

V gene TRBV6-5 combines with J gene TRBJ2-3; D unclear. Germline CDR1 and CDR2: MNHEY and SVGAGI. Trimming removed 1 base from V and 0 bases from J, with 8 bases in between. This CDR3 contains 15 residues. The CDR3 here is CASSYFGSSTDTQYF. For the CDR3, the DNA is TGTGCCAGCAGTTACTTTGGTAGCAGCACAGATACGCAGTATTTT.

The DNA of the CDR3 is TGTGCCAGCACCAGACTAGCGGGGAATGAGCAGTTCTTC. This sequence encodes CASTRLAGNEQFF. The J gene is TRBJ2-1, the V gene TRBV7-9; 11 nucleotides agree with TRBD2. V lost 7 bases, J lost 7 bases, and 3 bases stayed unmatched. CDR1 and CDR2 from the germline V gene are SEHNR and FQNEAQ (reference sequence). The CDR3 loop spans 13 amino acids.

This chain connects TRBV27 to TRBJ2-7; 7 bases are a match to TRBD1. CDR1 is MNHEY, CDR2 SMNVEV, per germline (reference sequence). J gave up 3 bases and V 11 bases, and 10 bases lay outside the gene matches. This CDR3 spans 13 amino acids. The CDR3 reads CAVTRGPNYEQYF. In nucleotides, the CDR3 is TGTGCCGTCACTAGGGGGCCGAACTACGAGCAGTACTTC.

The rearrangement joins TRBV11-2 to TRBJ2-1; 7 bases line up with TRBD2. Germline CDR1 and CDR2: SGHAT and FQNNGV. V trimming: 6 bases; J trimming: 8 bases; junction bases outside the gene matches: 13. The CDR3 is 15 residues long. In DNA, the CDR3 is TGTGCCAGCAGACGAAGCGGGAATAGCCCGGATGAGCAGTTCTTC. Translated, it gives CASRRSGNSPDEQFF.

This rearrangement joins TRBV2 to TRBJ2-1; D is perhaps TRBD2 (5 bases). CDR3 size: 13 residues. Trimming took 7 bases from V and 8 from J, leaving 15 bases between them. Germline CDR1 and CDR2: SNHLY and FYNNEI. CDR3 sequence (DNA): TGTGCCAGCAAAGCGGAGAGGACCGATGAGCAGTTCTTC. It is translated as CASKAERTDEQFF.

This chain uses TRBV5-1 with TRBJ2-3; 7 bases are shared with TRBD1. The CDR3 has 15 amino acids. In germline, CDR1 is SGHRS, CDR2 YFSETQ. Trimming took 4 bases from V and 2 from J; bases not matched to a gene: 7. CDR3 sequence (DNA): TGCGCCAGCAGCCGACGGACAGGACTCACAGATACGCAGTATTTT. This gives the protein CASSRRTGLTDTQYF.

Ten or more counts support this clone. The chain joins TRBV6-1 to TRBJ1-1, with D tentatively TRBD1 (6 bases). Between the trimmed V and J ends, which lost 0 bases and 4 bases, there was a span of 12 bases. The CDR3 has 15 residues. Germline loops: CDR1 MNHNS, CDR2 SASEGT. CDR3 residues: CASSEALGQSTEAFF. As DNA, the CDR3 is TGTGCCAGCAGTGAAGCGCTTGGACAGAGCACTGAAGCTTTCTTT.

This chain links TRBV29-1 with TRBJ2-2; perhaps TRBD1 as D (5 bases). This CDR3 is 13 amino acids long. The germline V gene has CDR1 SQVTM and CDR2 ANQGSEA. Trimming pared 4 bases from V and 0 bases from J, leaving 6 bases between. The CDR3 DNA is TGCAGCGTTGGACAGACGAACACCGGGGAGCTGTTTTTT. It translates to CSVGQTNTGELFF.

The J gene is TRBJ2-6, the V gene TRBV7-9, with D possibly TRBD2 on 6 matching bases. V was cut by 2 bases and J by 4 bases, with 18 bases left in between. The CDR3 length is 18 residues. Germline loops: CDR1 SEHNR, CDR2 FQNEAQ (reference sequence). The CDR3 region has the DNA TGTGCCAGCAGCTTACCCCAGGCCGGGGGATCCGGGGCCAACGTCCTGACTTTC. It yields the protein CASSLPQAGGSGANVLTF.

This clone was found once. The chain has TRBV9 and TRBJ2-2; 10 bases map to TRBD2. The CDR3 totals 17 residues. J lost 0 bases, V lost 4 bases, and 6 bases had no gene match. Germline CDR1 and CDR2: SGDLS and YYNGEE. The CDR3 nucleotides read TGTGCCAGCAGCTCTGGACTAGCGGACTCGAACACCGGGGAGCTGTTTTTT. It encodes CASSSGLADSNTGELFF.

The chain has TRBV10-2 and TRBJ1-4; 7 bases fit TRBD1. The CDR3 contains 11 residues. Germline V gene sequence: CDR1 WSHSY, CDR2 SAAADI. V was pared by 10 bases and J by 6 bases, with 2 bases of the junction left unmatched. CDR3 protein: CATTGDEKLFF. The CDR3 coding sequence is TGCGCCACTACAGGGGATGAAAAACTGTTTTTT.

This sequence joins TRBV5-4 and TRBJ2-3; 7 bases fit TRBD2. Per germline, CDR1 SGHNT and CDR2 YYREEE (reference sequence). Trimming cost V 3 bases and J 2 bases; bases outside gene matches: 6. CDR3 size: 15 residues. Here the CDR3 DNA reads TGTGCCAGCAGCTCCCGGGACTACCACACAGATACGCAGTATTTT. Amino acid sequence: CASSSRDYHTDTQYF. The whole variable domain, filled in from reference TRBV5-4 and TRBJ2-3, reads ETGVTQSPTHLIKTRGQQVTLRCSSQSGHNTVSWYQQALGQGPQFIFQYYREEENGRGNFPPRFSGLQFPNYSSELNVNALELDDSALYLCASSSRDYHTDTQYFGPGTRLTVL.

This clone was seen more than once but under ten times. This chain joins TRBV27 and TRBJ2-2; D might be TRBD2 (5 bases). V dropped 6 bases and J dropped 8 bases, with 7 bases sitting between them. The CDR3 totals 11 residues. Per the germline V gene, CDR1 is MNHEY and CDR2 is SMNVEV (reference sequence). This chain's CDR3 is CASSRDGELFF. Written as DNA, the CDR3 is TGTGCCAGCAGCCGGGATGGGGAGCTGTTTTTT.

This clone was seen a single time. The gene calls are TRBV7-8 and TRBJ2-5; 7 positions match TRBD2. Germline-derived CDR1 and CDR2 are SGHVS and FQNEAQ. Trimming at V came to 1 base and at J to 4 bases, leaving 9 bases not matched to a gene. The CDR3 has 16 residues. CDR3 residues: CASSLGVGGYGETQYF. Here the CDR3 DNA reads TGTGCCAGCAGCTTAGGTGTGGGAGGGTACGGAGAGACCCAGTACTTC.

The chain carries TRBV30 and TRBJ2-1, with 7 bases lining up with TRBD2. Germline V gene lookup returns CDR1 GTSNPN and CDR2 SVGIG (reference sequence). Unmatched junction bases numbered 4, after V lost 1 base and J lost 10 bases. The CDR3 is 12 amino acids. The CDR3 sequence is CAWSGSGIEQFF. The DNA of the CDR3 is TGTGCCTGGAGTGGGAGCGGGATCGAGCAGTTCTTC.

This chain joins TRBV18 and TRBJ2-5; TRBD1 might be the D (7 bases). There are 13 residues in the CDR3. V shed 5 bases and J shed 4 bases, with 11 bases lying between them. The germline V gene has CDR1 KGHSH and CDR2 LQKENI. DNA for the CDR3: TGTGCCAGCTCATTTCAGGGGGGAGAGACCCAGTACTTC. Translation gives CASSFQGGETQYF.

The rearrangement joins TRBV6-1 to TRBJ2-4, with D perhaps TRBD1 (5 bases). The V gene's germline CDR1 is MNHNS and CDR2 SASEGT. The CDR3 runs to 16 residues. The V gene lost 1 base and the J gene lost 3 bases, with 13 bases spanning the gap. This CDR3 is CASSEEILGHKNIQYF. The CDR3 nucleotides read TGTGCCAGCAGTGAAGAAATCTTGGGGCACAAAAACATTCAGTACTTC.

The chain has TRBV19 and TRBJ2-1; 10 bases are shared with TRBD2. This CDR3 is 15 amino acids long. Trimming cost V 5 bases and J 6 bases; bases outside gene matches: 7. CDR1 and CDR2 (germline): LNHDA, SQIVND (reference sequence). The CDR3 DNA reads as TGTGCCAGTAGTTCATCTAGCGGGGGCTTCAATGAGCAGTTCTTC. Amino acid sequence: CASSSSSGGFNEQFF. The full variable domain, rest sourced from reference TRBV19 and TRBJ2-1, is DGGITQSPKYLFRKEGQNVTLSCEQNLNHDAMYWYRQDPGQGLRLIYYSQIVNDFQKGDIAEGYSVSREKKESFPLTVTSAQKNPTAFYLCASSSSSGGFNEQFFGPGTRLTVL.

This rearrangement joins TRBV5-1 to TRBJ2-3, with 9 bases identical to TRBD2. CDR3 size: 17 residues. Germline CDR1 reads SGHRS; CDR2 reads YFSETQ. V lost 0 bases and J lost 3; bases outside the gene matches: 8. CDR3 coding DNA: TGCGCCAGCAGCTTGGGGCGGGAGGGCCTGAGGACAGATACGCAGTATTTT. Its translation is CASSLGREGLRTDTQYF.

Points on this clone: Other DNA sequences of this sample code for an identical CDR3. The gene calls are TRBV29-1 and TRBJ2-7, with 9 bases matching TRBD1. V was pared by 6 bases and J by 3 bases, with 0 bases of the junction left unmatched. The CDR3 has 11 amino acids. CDR1 is SQVTM and CDR2 is ANQGSEA in the germline V gene. CDR3 sequence reads: CSVTGGYEQYF. In DNA form, the CDR3 reads TGCAGCGTGACAGGGGGCTACGAGCAGTACTTC.

This clone was picked up a small number of times. The rearrangement uses TRBV4-2 and TRBJ2-3, with 7 bases fitting TRBD1. This CDR3 has 15 residues. J gave up 3 bases and V 4 bases, and 7 bases lay outside the gene matches. Germline-derived CDR1 and CDR2 are LGHNA and YNFKEQ. The CDR3 DNA is TGTGCCAGCAGCCGCGCCAGGGGGTTGACAGATACGCAGTATTTT. As protein: CASSRARGLTDTQYF.

This clone was observed a few times. This chain uses TRBV5-1 with TRBJ2-1, with TRBD2 matching over 7 bases. CDR3 length: 15 amino acids. CDR1 and CDR2 from the germline V gene are SGHRS and YFSETQ. V gave up 4 bases and J gave up 13 bases; unmatched junction bases: 17. As DNA, the CDR3 is TGCGCCAGCAGCCGCACTACTAGCGAGATCCCGGGACAGTTCTTC. Encoded protein: CASSRTTSEIPGQFF. Supplemented by reference TRBV5-1 and TRBJ2-1, the full variable domain reads KAGVTQTPRYLIKTRGQQVTLSCSPISGHRSVSWYQQTPGQGLQFLFEYFSETQRNKGNFPGRFSGRQFSNSRSEMNVSTLELGDSALYLCASSRTTSEIPGQFFGPGTRLTVL.